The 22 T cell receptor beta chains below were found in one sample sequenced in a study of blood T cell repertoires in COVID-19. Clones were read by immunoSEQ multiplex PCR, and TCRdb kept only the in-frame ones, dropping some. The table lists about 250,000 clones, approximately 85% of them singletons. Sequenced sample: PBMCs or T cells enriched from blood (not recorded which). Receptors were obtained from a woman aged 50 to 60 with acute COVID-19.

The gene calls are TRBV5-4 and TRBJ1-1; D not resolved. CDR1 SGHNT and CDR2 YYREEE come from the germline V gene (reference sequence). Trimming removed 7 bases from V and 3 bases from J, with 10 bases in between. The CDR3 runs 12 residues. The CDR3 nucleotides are TGTGCCAGCCACAGAGTGGACACTGAAGCTTTCTTT. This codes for CASHRVDTEAFF.

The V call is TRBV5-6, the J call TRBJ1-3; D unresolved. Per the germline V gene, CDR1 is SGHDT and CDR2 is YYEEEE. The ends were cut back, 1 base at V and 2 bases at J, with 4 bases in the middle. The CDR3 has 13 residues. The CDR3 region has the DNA TGTGCCAGCAGCTTGCAAACTGGAAACACCATATATTTT. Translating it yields CASSLQTGNTIYF.

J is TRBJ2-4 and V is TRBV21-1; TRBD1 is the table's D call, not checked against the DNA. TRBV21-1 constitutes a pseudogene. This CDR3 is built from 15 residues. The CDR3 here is CASNMGQGYKNIQYF. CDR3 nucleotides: TGTGCCAGCAACATGGGACAGGGCTACAAAAACATTCAGTACTTC.

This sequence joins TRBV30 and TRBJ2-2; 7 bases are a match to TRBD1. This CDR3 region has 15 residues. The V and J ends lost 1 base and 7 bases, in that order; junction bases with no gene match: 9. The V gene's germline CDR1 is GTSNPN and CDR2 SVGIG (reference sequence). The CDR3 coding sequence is TGTGCCTGGAGTGGAAGGGGGCGAGGGGTCGGGGAGCTGTTTTTT. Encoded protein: CAWSGRGRGVGELFF.

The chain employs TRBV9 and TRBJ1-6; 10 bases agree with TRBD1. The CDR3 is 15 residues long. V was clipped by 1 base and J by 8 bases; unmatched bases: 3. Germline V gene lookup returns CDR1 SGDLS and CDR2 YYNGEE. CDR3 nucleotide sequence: TGTGCCAGCAGCGTATTGGACAGGGGGGATTCACCCCTCCACTTT. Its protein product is CASSVLDRGDSPLHF.

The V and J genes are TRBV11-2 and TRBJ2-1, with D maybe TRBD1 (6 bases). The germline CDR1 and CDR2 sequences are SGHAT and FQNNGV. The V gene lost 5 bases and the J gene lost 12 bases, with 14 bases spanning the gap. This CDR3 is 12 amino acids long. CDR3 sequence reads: CASSPTQGRQFF. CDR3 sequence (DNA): TGTGCCAGCAGCCCAACACAGGGTAGGCAGTTCTTC.

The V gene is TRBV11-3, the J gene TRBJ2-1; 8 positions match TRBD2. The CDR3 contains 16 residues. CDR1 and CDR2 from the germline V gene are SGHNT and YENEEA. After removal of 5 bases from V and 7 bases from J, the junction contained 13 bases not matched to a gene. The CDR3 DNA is TGTGCCAGCAGCCCCCCCTCACCGGGGGGGTTAAATGAGCAGTTCTTC. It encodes CASSPPSPGGLNEQFF.

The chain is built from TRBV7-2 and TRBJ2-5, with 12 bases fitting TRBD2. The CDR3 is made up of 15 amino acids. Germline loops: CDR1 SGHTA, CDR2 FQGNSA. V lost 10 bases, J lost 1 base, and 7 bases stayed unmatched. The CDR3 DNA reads TGTGCCACCAGTCGGACTAGCGGGATCCAAGAGACCCAGTACTTC. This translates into CATSRTSGIQETQYF.

The CDR3 sequence: CATREQGDNSPLHF. The CDR3 DNA reads as TGTGCCACCCGAGAACAGGGAGACAATTCACCCCTCCACTTT. This chain connects TRBV27 to TRBJ1-6; a weak D match, TRBD1 (6 bases). Trimming cost V 10 bases and J 7 bases, with 17 bases left between them. Germline loops: CDR1 MNHEY, CDR2 SMNVEV (reference sequence). The CDR3 has 14 amino acids.

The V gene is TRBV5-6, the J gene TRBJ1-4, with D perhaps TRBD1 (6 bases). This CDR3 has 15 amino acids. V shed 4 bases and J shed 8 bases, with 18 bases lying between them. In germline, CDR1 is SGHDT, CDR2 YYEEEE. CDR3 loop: CASSPRGQLEEKLFF. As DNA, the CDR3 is TGTGCCAGCAGCCCACGAGGACAGCTGGAGGAAAAACTGTTTTTT.

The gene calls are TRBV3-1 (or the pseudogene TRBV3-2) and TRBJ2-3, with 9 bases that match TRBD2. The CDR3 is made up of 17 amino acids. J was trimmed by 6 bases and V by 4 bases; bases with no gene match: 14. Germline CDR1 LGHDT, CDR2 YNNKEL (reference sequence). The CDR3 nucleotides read TGTGCCAGCAGCCCAACTTTTAGCGGGGGCCCGGGGGATACGCAGTATTTT. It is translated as CASSPTFSGGPGDTQYF.

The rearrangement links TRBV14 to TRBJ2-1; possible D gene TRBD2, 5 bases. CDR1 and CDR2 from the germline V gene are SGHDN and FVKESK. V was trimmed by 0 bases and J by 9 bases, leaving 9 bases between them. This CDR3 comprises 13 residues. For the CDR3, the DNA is TGTGCCAGCAGCCAAGATTTAGGAGGTGAGCAGTTCTTC. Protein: CASSQDLGGEQFF.

CDR3 sequence reads: CATSRDWASPDNEQFF. The CDR3 nucleotides read TGTGCCACCAGCAGAGACTGGGCCAGTCCCGACAATGAGCAGTTCTTC. V gene TRBV15 combines with J gene TRBJ2-1, with D unclear. In germline, CDR1 is LNHNV, CDR2 YYDKDF (reference sequence). V lost 0 bases and J lost 5, with 14 bases in between. The CDR3 is 16 amino acids. The complete variable domain, with remaining parts taken from reference TRBV15 and TRBJ2-1, reads DAMVIQNPRYQVTQFGKPVTLSCSQTLNHNVMYWYQQKSSQAPKLLFHYYDKDFNNEADTPDNFQSRRPNTSFCFLDIRSPGLGDTAMYLCATSRDWASPDNEQFFGPGTRLTVL.

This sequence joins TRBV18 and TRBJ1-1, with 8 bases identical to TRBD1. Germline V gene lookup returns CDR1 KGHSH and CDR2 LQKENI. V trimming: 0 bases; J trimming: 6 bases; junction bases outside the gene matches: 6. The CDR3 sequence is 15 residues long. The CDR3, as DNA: TGTGCCAGCTCACCACCGGCACAGGGGGGTTCTGAAGCTTTCTTT. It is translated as CASSPPAQGGSEAFF.

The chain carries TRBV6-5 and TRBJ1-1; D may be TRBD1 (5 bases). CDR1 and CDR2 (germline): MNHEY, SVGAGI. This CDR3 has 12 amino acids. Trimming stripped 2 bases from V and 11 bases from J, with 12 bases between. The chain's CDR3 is CASSYEGVTAFF. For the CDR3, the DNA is TGTGCCAGCAGTTACGAAGGGGTAACGGCTTTCTTT.

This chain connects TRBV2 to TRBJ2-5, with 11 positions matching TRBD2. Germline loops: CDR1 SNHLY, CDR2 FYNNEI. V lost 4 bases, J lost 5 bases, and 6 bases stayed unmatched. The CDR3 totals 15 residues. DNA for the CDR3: TGTGCCAGCAGTGCCCCGGCTAGCGGGGGGGAGACCCAGTACTTC. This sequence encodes CASSAPASGGETQYF.

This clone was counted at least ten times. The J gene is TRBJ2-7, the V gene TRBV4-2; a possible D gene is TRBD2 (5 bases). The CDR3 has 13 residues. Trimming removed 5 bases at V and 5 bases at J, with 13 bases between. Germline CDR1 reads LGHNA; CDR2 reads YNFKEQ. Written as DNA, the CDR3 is TGTGCCAGCAGCGTCCAGCGGCCCGACGAGCAGTACTTC. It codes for CASSVQRPDEQYF.

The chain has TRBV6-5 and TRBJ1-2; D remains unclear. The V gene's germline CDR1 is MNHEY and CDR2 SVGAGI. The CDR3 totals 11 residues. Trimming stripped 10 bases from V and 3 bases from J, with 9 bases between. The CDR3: CATRWDYGYTF. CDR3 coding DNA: TGTGCCACTAGGTGGGACTATGGCTACACCTTC.

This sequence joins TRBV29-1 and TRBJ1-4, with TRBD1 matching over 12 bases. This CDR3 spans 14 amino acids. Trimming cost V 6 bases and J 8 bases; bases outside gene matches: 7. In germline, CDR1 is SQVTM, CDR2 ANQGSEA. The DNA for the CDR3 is TGCAGCGTCGGGACAGGGGGCGCGTGGGAAAAACTGTTTTTT. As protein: CSVGTGGAWEKLFF.

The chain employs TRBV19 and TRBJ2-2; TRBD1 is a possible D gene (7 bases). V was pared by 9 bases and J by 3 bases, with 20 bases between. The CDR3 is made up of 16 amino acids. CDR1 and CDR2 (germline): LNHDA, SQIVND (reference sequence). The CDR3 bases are TGTGCCAGCAAATGGGCGGGGACAGCAGACACCGGGGAGCTGTTTTTT. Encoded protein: CASKWAGTADTGELFF.

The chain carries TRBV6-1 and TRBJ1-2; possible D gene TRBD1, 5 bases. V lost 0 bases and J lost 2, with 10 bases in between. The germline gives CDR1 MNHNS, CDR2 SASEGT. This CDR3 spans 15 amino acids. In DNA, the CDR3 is TGTGCCAGCAGTGAAGCCGGGGGACGGAACTATGGCTACACCTTC. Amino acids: CASSEAGGRNYGYTF.

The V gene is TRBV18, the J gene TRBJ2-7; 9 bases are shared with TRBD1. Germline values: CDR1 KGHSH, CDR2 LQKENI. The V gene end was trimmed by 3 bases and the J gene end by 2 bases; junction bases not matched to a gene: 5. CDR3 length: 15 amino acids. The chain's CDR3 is CASSPMDRGAYEQYF. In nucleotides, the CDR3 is TGTGCCAGCTCACCGATGGACAGGGGAGCCTACGAGCAGTACTTC. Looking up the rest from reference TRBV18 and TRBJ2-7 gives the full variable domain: NAGVMQNPRHLVRRRGQEARLRCSPMKGHSHVYWYRQLPEEGLKFMVYLQKENIIDESGMPKERFSAEFPKEGPSILRIQQVVRGDSAAYFCASSPMDRGAYEQYFGPGTRLTVT.